This T cell receptor (beta chain) was found in a study of blood T cell repertoires in COVID-19. At the level of the study: The United States, Italy and Spain provided the acute and convalescent COVID-19 samples.

Per the authors' pipeline: Reference gene primer amplification gave nucleated cell count estimates. Method: immunoSEQ multiplex PCR; TCRdb's copy keeps in-frame clones and lacks some. That table furnishes V, J and clone size, whereas the DNA furnished D and trimming. The data show around 200,000 clones, about 85% seen once. The germline gives CDR1 MNHNS, CDR2 SASEGT. The CDR3 is 15 residues long. V shed 0 bases and J shed 4 bases, with 12 bases lying between them. This receptor was taken from a woman aged 18-29 years who had recovered from COVID-19. The chain uses TRBV6-1 and TRBJ1-2, with D possibly TRBD1 on 5 matching bases. The material sequenced was peripheral blood. CDR3 sequence reads: CASSEASGGAYGYTF. CDR3 DNA: TGTGCCAGCAGTGAAGCTAGTGGAGGGGCCTATGGCTACACCTTC.